This T cell receptor beta chain comes out of a study of blood T cells in healthy people across ages. Germline lookup yields CDR1 MDHEN and CDR2 SYDVKM. The length of the CDR3 is 13 residues. Next came a second PCR, run for about 6 to 12 cycles, which used a sample-barcoded 5' primer along with a J-beta primer mix. One entry per CDR3 protein, called by TCRdb with MiXCR from the 5' RACE reads. The sample holds about 1.7 million distinct CDR3 sequences; over 25% are singletons and the top ten take 7.7%. This clonotype was seen a single time. Germline is not matched at one junction end, which may reflect a read error.

This clonotype was sampled from a woman aged 30 to 39 in good health. Sequenced input: blood. V usage is TRBV28 and J usage is TRBJ1-1; tentative D call: TRBD1 (5 bases). The CDR3 region has the DNA TGTGCCAGCAGTTTATCGACAGTGACTGGAGCTTTCTTT. Its protein is CASSLSTVTGAFF.